One T cell receptor beta chain is described in this entry. Antigen: not known. The sample has other DNA sequences that encode this CDR3 too. The record originates from a study of cytomegalovirus exposure and HLA in healthy donors. Primers for the PCR totalled 60 Vbeta and 13 Jbeta. Some clones are missing from TCRdb's copy, which holds only in-frame ones; the method was immunoSEQ multiplex PCR. The sample carries 100,000 or so clones, roughly 82% recorded once. Study results and limitations: What was likely a sequencing artifact was a cluster of highly shared sequence variants.

The V segment lost 4 bases and the J segment 5 bases; nucleotides outside the gene matches: 10. CDR3 length: 15 amino acids. Per germline, CDR1 SQVTM and CDR2 ANQGSEA. The V call is TRBV29-1, the J call TRBJ2-5, with 10 bases matching TRBD2. Sequencing input: PBMCs. This clonotype was sampled from a woman between 18 and 29 years old in good health and CMV-seronegative. The CDR3 protein is CSVVASGRAGETQYF. The DNA of the CDR3 is TGCAGCGTTGTGGCGAGCGGGAGGGCCGGGGAGACCCAGTACTTC. The full variable domain, with the rest looked up from reference TRBV29-1 and TRBJ2-5, is SAVISQKPSRDICQRGTSLTIQCQVDSQVTMMFWYRQQPGQSLTLIATANQGSEATYESGFVIDKFPISRPNLTFSTLTVSNMSPEDSSIYLCSVVASGRAGETQYFGPGTRLLVL.